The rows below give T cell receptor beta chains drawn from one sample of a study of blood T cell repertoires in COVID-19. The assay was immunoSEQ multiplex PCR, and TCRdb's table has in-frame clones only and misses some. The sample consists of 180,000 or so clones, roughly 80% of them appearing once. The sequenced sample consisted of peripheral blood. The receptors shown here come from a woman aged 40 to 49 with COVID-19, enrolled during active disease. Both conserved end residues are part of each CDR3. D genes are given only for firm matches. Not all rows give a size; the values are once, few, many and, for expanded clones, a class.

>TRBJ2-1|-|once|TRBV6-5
CASSYSRSRDNEQFF
TGTGCCAGCAGTTACTCGAGGTCCAGGGACAATGAGCAGTTCTTC
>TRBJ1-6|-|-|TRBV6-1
CASSEAGGRGDSPLHF
TGTGCCAGCAGTGAAGCGGGGGGGCGAGGTGATTCACCCCTCCACTTT
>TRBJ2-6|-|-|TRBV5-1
CASSFGLQGSGANVLTF
TGCGCCAGCAGCTTTGGCCTACAGGGCTCTGGGGCCAACGTCCTGACTTTC
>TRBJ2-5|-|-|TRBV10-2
CASISDPSVTPQYF
TGCGCCAGCATCTCCGACCCCAGCGTCACCCCGCAGTACTTC
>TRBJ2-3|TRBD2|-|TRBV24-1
CATSPAGGFGNTDTQYF
TGTGCCACCAGTCCGGCGGGAGGGTTCGGGAACACAGATACGCAGTATTTT
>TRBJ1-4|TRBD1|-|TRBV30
CAWTGTVEKLFF
TGTGCCTGGACTGGGACAGTCGAAAAACTGTTTTTT
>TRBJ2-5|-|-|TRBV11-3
CASSTRGAKETQYF
TGTGCCAGCAGCACTCGAGGAGCGAAAGAGACCCAGTACTTC
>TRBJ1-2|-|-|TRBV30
CAWSTPGGAEGYTF
TGTGCCTGGAGCACGCCGGGGGGGGCGGAGGGCTACACCTTC
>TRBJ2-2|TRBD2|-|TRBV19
CASSGGGLAKTGELFF
TGTGCCAGTAGTGGGGGAGGACTAGCGAAAACCGGGGAGCTGTTTTTT
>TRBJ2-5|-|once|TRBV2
CASSGGLGETQYF
TGTGCCAGCAGTGGGGGACTGGGAGAGACCCAGTACTTC
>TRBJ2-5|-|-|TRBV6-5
CASRRSFGETQYF
TGTGCCAGCAGGAGAAGTTTTGGAGAGACCCAGTACTTC
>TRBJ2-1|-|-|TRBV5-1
CASSFPSGSYNEQFF
TGCGCCAGCAGCTTTCCCAGCGGCTCCTACAATGAGCAGTTCTTC
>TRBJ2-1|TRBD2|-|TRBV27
CASIRTSGNNEQFF
TGTGCCAGCATTCGGACTAGCGGTAACAATGAGCAGTTCTTC
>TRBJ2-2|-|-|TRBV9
CASSPADSNTGELFF
TGTGCCAGCAGTCCCGCCGACTCAAACACCGGGGAGCTGTTTTTT
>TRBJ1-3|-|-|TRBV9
CASSTGQSSGNTIYF
TGTGCCAGCAGCACCGGACAGAGCTCTGGAAACACCATATATTTT
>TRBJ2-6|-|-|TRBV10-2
CASRGRQGESGANVLTF
TGCGCCAGCAGAGGGCGGCAGGGCGAATCTGGGGCCAACGTCCTGACTTTC
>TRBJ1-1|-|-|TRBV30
CAGLTALNTEAFF
TGTGCCGGGCTGACAGCTTTGAACACTGAAGCTTTCTTT
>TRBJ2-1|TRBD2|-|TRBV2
CAGRGGGPRPGTSGRAYNEQFF
TGTGCCGGCAGAGGTGGTGGGCCACGTCCCGGGACTAGCGGGAGGGCCTACAATGAGCAGTTCTTC
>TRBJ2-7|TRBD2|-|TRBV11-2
CASSYSGSSYEQYF
TGTGCCAGCAGCTATAGCGGGAGCTCCTACGAGCAGTACTTC
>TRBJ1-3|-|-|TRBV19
CATTNSDRLGNTIYF
TGTGCCACCACAAATTCGGACAGACTTGGAAACACCATATATTTT
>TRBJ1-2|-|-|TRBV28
CASSSHRALHYGYTF
TGTGCCAGCAGTTCCCACAGGGCTCTCCACTATGGCTACACCTTC
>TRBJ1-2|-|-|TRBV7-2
CASSLVQELNYGYTF
TGTGCCAGCAGCTTAGTACAGGAGCTGAACTATGGCTACACCTTC
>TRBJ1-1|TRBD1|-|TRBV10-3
CAISPGTGRTEAFF
TGTGCCATCAGTCCCGGGACAGGGAGGACTGAAGCTTTCTTT
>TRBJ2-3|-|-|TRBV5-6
CASSLRADYTDTQYF
TGTGCCAGCAGCCTGCGGGCGGATTACACAGATACGCAGTATTTT
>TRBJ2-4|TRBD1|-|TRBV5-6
CASSYTGTGGPNF
TGTGCCAGCAGCTACACCGGGACAGGGGGCCCGAACTTC
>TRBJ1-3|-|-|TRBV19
CASSITSPGNTIYF
TGTGCCAGTAGTATCACCAGTCCTGGAAACACCATATATTTT
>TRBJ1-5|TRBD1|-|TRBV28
CASSWDSLNQPQHF
TGTGCCAGCAGCTGGGACAGCTTAAATCAGCCCCAGCATTTT
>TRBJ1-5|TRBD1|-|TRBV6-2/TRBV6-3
CASSSGQGNQPQHF
TGTGCCAGCAGTTCAGGACAGGGTAATCAGCCCCAGCATTTT
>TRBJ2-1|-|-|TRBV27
CASRTRVNEQFF
TGTGCCAGCAGAACTAGGGTAAATGAGCAGTTCTTC
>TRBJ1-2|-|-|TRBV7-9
CASSPTDRRDGYTF
TGTGCCAGCAGCCCCACCGACAGGAGAGATGGCTACACCTTC
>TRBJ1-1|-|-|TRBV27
CASSLIHPVF
TGTGCCAGCAGTTTAATACACCCAGTATTT
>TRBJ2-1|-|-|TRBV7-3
CASSSKRGNEQFF
TGTGCCAGCAGCTCCAAACGGGGCAATGAGCAGTTCTTC
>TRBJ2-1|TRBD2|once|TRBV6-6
CASSYSRDYNNEQFF
TGTGCCAGCAGTTACTCCAGGGACTACAACAATGAGCAGTTCTTC
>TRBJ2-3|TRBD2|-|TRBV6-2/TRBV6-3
CASSYSTSGYNQDTQYF
TGTGCCAGCAGTTACTCCACTAGCGGGTACAACCAAGATACGCAGTATTTT
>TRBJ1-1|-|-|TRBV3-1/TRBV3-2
CASSQAGIPEAFF
TGTGCCAGCAGCCAAGCAGGGATCCCTGAAGCTTTCTTT
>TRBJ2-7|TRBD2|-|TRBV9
CASSVDGTSGREQYF
TGTGCCAGCAGCGTAGATGGGACTAGCGGTCGAGAGCAGTACTTC
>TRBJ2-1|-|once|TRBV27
CASNSRGEQFF
TGTGCCAGCAACTCCAGGGGGGAACAGTTCTTC
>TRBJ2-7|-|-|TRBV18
CASSPTGLYEQYF
TGTGCCAGCTCACCAACCGGACTTTACGAGCAGTACTTC
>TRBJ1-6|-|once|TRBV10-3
CAIMSSYNSPLHF
TGTGCCATCATGAGCTCCTATAATTCACCCCTCCACTTT
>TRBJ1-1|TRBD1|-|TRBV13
CASSFRGRDNEAFF
TGTGCCAGCAGCTTCAGGGGGCGCGATAATGAAGCTTTCTTT
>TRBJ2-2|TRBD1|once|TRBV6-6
CASSPGTGAQLFF
TGTGCCAGCAGTCCAGGGACAGGGGCTCAGCTGTTTTTT
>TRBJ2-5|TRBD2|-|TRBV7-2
CASSLGASGGVETQYF
TGTGCCAGCAGCTTAGGGGCTAGCGGGGGGGTTGAGACCCAGTACTTC
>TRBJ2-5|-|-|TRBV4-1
CASTPTGAYQETQYF
TGCGCCAGCACCCCGACTGGGGCCTATCAAGAGACCCAGTACTTC
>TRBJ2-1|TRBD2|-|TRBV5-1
CASSLSGGSAVFEQFF
TGCGCCAGCAGCTTGTCGGGCGGGAGTGCCGTTTTTGAGCAGTTCTTC
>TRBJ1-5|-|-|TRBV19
CASSGDINQPQHF
TGTGCCAGTAGTGGGGACATCAATCAGCCCCAGCATTTT
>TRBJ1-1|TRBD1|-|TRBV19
CASSLTGMNTEAFF
TGTGCCAGTTCTCTGACAGGGATGAACACTGAAGCTTTCTTT
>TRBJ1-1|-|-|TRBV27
CASSFYTGTEAFF
TGTGCCAGCAGTTTCTACACAGGTACGGAAGCTTTCTTT
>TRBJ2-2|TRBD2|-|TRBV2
CASRSGGAVGELFF
TGTGCCAGCCGAAGCGGGGGGGCGGTCGGGGAGCTGTTTTTT
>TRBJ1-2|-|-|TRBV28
CASSLTPGQKGGYTF
TGTGCCAGCAGTTTAACCCCAGGCCAAAAGGGGGGCTACACCTTC
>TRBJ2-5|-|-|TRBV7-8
CASSWGRETQYF
TGTGCCAGCAGTTGGGGGCGGGAGACCCAGTACTTC
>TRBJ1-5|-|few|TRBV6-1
CASSELSLPGNQPQHF
TGTGCCAGCAGTGAATTATCTTTGCCAGGCAATCAGCCCCAGCATTTT
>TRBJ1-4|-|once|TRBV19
CATIQIGGTNEKLFF
TGTGCCACCATACAAATCGGGGGGACTAATGAAAAACTGTTTTTT
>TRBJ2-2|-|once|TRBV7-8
CASSTDNTNTGELFF
TGTGCCAGCAGCACGGACAACACGAACACCGGGGAGCTGTTTTTT
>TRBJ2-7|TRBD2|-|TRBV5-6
CASFLAGAVYEQYF
TGTGCCAGCTTCCTAGCGGGAGCGGTATACGAGCAGTACTTC
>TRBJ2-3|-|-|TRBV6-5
CASSYLAGSTDTQYF
TGTGCCAGCAGTTACTTGGCAGGGAGCACAGATACGCAGTATTTT